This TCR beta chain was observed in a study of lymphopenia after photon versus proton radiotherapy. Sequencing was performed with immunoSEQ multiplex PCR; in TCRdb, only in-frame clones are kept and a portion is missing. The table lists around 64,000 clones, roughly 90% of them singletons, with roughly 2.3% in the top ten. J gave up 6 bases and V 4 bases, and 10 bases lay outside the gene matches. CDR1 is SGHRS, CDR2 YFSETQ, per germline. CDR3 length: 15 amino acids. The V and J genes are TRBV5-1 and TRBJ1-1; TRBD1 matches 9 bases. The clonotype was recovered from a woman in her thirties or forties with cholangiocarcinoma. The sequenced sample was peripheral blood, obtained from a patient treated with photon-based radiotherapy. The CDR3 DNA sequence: TGCGCCAGCAGCCCAGGGACAGGGCTTAGCGCTGAAGCTTTCTTT. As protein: CASSPGTGLSAEAFF.